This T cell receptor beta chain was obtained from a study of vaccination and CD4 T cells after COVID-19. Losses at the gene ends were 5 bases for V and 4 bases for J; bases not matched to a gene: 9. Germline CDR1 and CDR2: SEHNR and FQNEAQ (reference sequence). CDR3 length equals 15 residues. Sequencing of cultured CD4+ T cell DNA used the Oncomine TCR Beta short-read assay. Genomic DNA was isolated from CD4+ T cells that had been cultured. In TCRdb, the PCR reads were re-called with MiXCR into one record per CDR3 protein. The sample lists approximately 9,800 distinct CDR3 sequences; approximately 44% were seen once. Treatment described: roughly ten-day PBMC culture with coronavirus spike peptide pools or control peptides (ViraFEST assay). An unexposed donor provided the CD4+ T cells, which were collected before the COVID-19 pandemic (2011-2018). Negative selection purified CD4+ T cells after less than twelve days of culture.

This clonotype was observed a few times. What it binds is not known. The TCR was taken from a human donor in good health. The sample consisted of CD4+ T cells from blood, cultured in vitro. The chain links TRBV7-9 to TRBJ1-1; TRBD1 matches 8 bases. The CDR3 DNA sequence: TGTGCCAGCAGCCCGGAGACAGGGGCATCCACTGAAGCTTTCTTT. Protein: CASSPETGASTEAFF.